This T cell receptor beta chain came from a study of T cells after yellow fever vaccination. Study-level points and caveats: Most primary-vaccination clones reappeared after the booster (approximately 95% CD4, 88% CD8). Abundant bulk-population clonotypes could contaminate the FACS-sorted repertoires. The secondary T-cell response peaked on day 5, not day 15, but was weaker.

The CDR3 has 14 residues. V lost 8 bases to trimming and J lost 0 bases, with 14 bases between them. CDR1 and CDR2 from the germline V gene are MNHNY and SVGAGI (reference sequence). TCRdb called the 5' RACE reads again in MiXCR, with one record for every CDR3 protein. The sample consists of more than 300,000 distinct CDR3 sequences, about 10% of them appearing once. There are a few counts of this clonotype. Its antigen is still unknown. This clonotype was sampled from a man younger than 35 who received the YFV17D yellow fever vaccine. The sample was CD4+ T cells sorted from PBMCs, taken 45 days after the yellow fever booster vaccination. The chain couples TRBV6-6 to TRBJ2-7; TRBD1 or TRBD2 may be the D gene (7 bases each). In DNA form, the CDR3 reads TGTGCCAGCCGCCAGGGGGGGGACTCCTACGAGCAGTACTTC. Its protein is CASRQGGDSYEQYF.